This T cell receptor beta chain comes out of a study of PD-L1 blockade in urothelial cancer listed by TCRdb under 2017. About the investigation overall: All patients started therapy in about 2014 and received atezolizumab 1,200 mg intravenously every 3 weeks. About 90% of the 29 patients were males with bladder-origin urothelial cancer, and 18 of 29 reported a prior smoking history. An ECOG performance status of 0 or 1 was recorded for the patients, and 0 to 3 prior chemotherapy regimens had been received by the patients. Blood samples were analyzed at two time points: 3 weeks after treatment start (second dose) and 6 weeks after treatment start. Blood samples gave a median of approximately 150,000 T cells and approximately 85,000 unique TCRs, with a median clonality of approximately 0.08. The study was an exploratory multi-omic analysis of somatic, immune and clinical correlates of response to PD-L1 blockade with atezolizumab in urothelial cancer. Pretreatment tumor samples and matched peripheral blood, collected serially before and after atezolizumab treatment, underwent TCR sequencing. Progression-free survival longer than 6 months counted as durable clinical benefit, and TCR features were additionally tested against both progression-free and overall survival. In the same patients, pretreatment tumors underwent whole exome sequencing and RNA sequencing in addition to TCR sequencing. Durable clinical benefit was achieved by nine patients and was not achieved by 20 patients. Pretreatment blood TCR-seq was available for 27 to 30 patients, at least one posttreatment blood collection was obtained for some 25 patients, and tumor TCR-seq was available for some 25 patients.

Beyond this particular receptor, the publication reports: Improved progression-free and overall survival was found to be associated with pretreatment peripheral blood TCR clonality below the median. Among patients with durable benefit, tumor-associated TCR clones showed greater expansion in peripheral blood 3 weeks after treatment started (n = 22, p = 0.022). Because the sample size was small (n ≈ 30) and many exploratory analyses were performed, the results are intended to be hypothesis-generating.

V is pared back by 3 bases and J by 7 bases, with 19 bases lying between the germline termini. Looking up the germline V gene yields CDR1 SGHRS and CDR2 YFSETQ. From the cysteine up to the phenylalanine, the CDR3 has a length of 16 residues. The entry retains the CDR3 DNA only, 48 bases that are in frame from base 1. Each PCR received spiked-in synthetic TCR analog templates so that absolute template abundance could be estimated from read counts. The immunoSEQ assay was used to amplify TCRbeta CDR3 regions from genomic DNA with bias-controlled V and J gene primers. Sequencing of rearranged TCRbeta segments was done at approximately 20X coverage. Per the source publication's procedure: Clustering was used to correct sequencing errors, and CDR3s were annotated against IMGT to assign V, D and J genes. Out-of-frame and stop-codon sequences were excluded, and only productive TCRbeta rearrangements were used in downstream analyses. Clonality was calculated as one minus the Shannon entropy normalized by the log of the number of unique productive sequences. Fisher's exact test with Benjamini-Hochberg correction, using a cutoff of adjusted p below 0.01, was how clones that differed between time points or between blood and tumor were identified. Drawn from immuneACCESS, this table holds only the in-frame rearrangements with V and J called that TCRdb kept. Clones are partly lost; checked studies trace under half to an unresolved V gene and leave the rest unexplained. D and trimming come from the DNA, and the V and J calls and clone size come from that table. The sample profile shows about 52,000 clones; about 87% of them were found once. The ten largest clonotypes hold about 5.6% of the sample.

This clone was observed once. It lacks a known antigen. Nothing much larger sits one base from this clone, and base qualities are not available. The cohort comprised 25 to 35 patients with locally advanced or metastatic urothelial carcinoma treated at Memorial Sloan Kettering on a trial protocol. Peripheral blood mononuclear cells were collected from each patient pretreatment and during treatment, giving between 1 and 8 total time points per patient. The Qiagen DNeasy Blood extraction kit was used to purify genomic DNA from total PBMCs and tumor samples. PBMCs were collected pretreatment and during treatment and were isolated and stored as previously described.

The clonotype comes from a man aged 40-49 years with urothelial cancer. The rearranged segments are TRBV5-1 and TRBJ1-4; TRBD1 is a possible D gene, resting on 6 matching bases. The sequencing here drew on PBMCs, taken around atezolizumab (anti-PD-L1) treatment. The base sequence is TGCGCCAGCAGCTGGCGAGGGGGGGCAGGCGGTGAAAAACTGTTTTTT. Its translation reads: CASSWRGGAGGEKLFF.